This TCR beta chain comes out of a study of cytomegalovirus exposure and HLA in healthy donors. This CDR3 is built from 14 residues. The germline V gene has CDR1 MNHNS and CDR2 SASEGT. The J segment lost 6 bases and the V segment lost 5 bases, leaving 9 bases of the junction unmatched. TCRdb's copy holds only in-frame clones and misses some; the assay was immunoSEQ multiplex PCR. This table has 66,000 or so clones, nearly 98% appearing once. This clonotype originated in a woman under 30 in good health and CMV-seropositive. The sequenced sample was PBMCs. The chain recombines TRBV6-1 with TRBJ1-2, with 7 positions matching TRBD1. CDR3 sequence reads: CASSIGQAMDGYTF. Here the CDR3 DNA reads TGTGCCAGCAGTATCGGACAGGCCATGGATGGCTACACCTTC.